The 24 T cell receptor beta chains reported below all come from one sample, sequenced in a study of T cell responses to AZD1222 COVID-19 vaccine listed by TCRdb under 2021. Explained via the paper, the time point label denotes: baseline before first vaccination. The method was the immunoSEQ multiplex PCR assay. TCRdb carries this immuneACCESS record with in-frame sequences only. Its versions omit some clonotypes, under half of them owing to an unresolved V gene in the studies checked, with the rest unexplained. The sample contains around 170,000 clones, 90% of them found a single time. The ten largest clones capture over 1.2% of the sample. This sample comprised peripheral blood, obtained on day 0 of AZD1222 vaccination. These TCRs come from an adult in good health.

This clone was found once. The V call is TRBV4-2, the J call TRBJ1-1; tentatively, D is TRBD1 (6 bases). The CDR3 loop spans 15 amino acids. In germline, CDR1 is LGHNA, CDR2 YNFKEQ. Trimming removed 0 bases at V and 7 bases at J, with 15 bases between. The chain's CDR3 is CASSQEMGASGEAFF. The CDR3 DNA is TGTGCCAGCAGCCAAGAAATGGGGGCTAGCGGTGAAGCTTTCTTT.

The V call is TRBV25-1, the J call TRBJ2-7; TRBD2 might be the D (6 bases). CDR1 MGHDK and CDR2 SYGVNS come from the germline V gene. V was pared by 2 bases and J by 3 bases, with 11 bases between. CDR3 size: 14 residues. CDR3 region: CASSEGGELYEQYF. As DNA, the CDR3 is TGTGCCAGCAGTGAAGGAGGGGAACTCTACGAGCAGTACTTC.

The V gene is TRBV7-2, the J gene TRBJ1-2; tentatively, D is TRBD1 (5 bases). Trimming cost V 1 base and J 5 bases, with 14 bases left between them. The germline V gene has CDR1 SGHTA and CDR2 FQGNSA. The CDR3 sequence is 15 residues long. CDR3 sequence: CASSLGPSGTYGYTF. CDR3 DNA sequence: TGTGCCAGCAGCTTAGGTCCCTCCGGGACTTATGGCTACACCTTC.

The V gene is TRBV5-1, the J gene TRBJ1-1, with 7 bases fitting TRBD1. The CDR3 runs to 17 residues. V shed 0 bases, J shed 5 bases, and the junction held 13 bases outside the gene matches. Germline V gene data show CDR1 as SGHRS and CDR2 as YFSETQ. Here the CDR3 reads CASSLEVWKGARTEAFF. The CDR3 bases are TGCGCCAGCAGCTTGGAGGTATGGAAGGGGGCGCGTACTGAAGCTTTCTTT. Together with reference TRBV5-1 and TRBJ1-1, the CDR3 gives the full variable domain: KAGVTQTPRYLIKTRGQQVTLSCSPISGHRSVSWYQQTPGQGLQFLFEYFSETQRNKGNFPGRFSGRQFSNSRSEMNVSTLELGDSALYLCASSLEVWKGARTEAFFGQGTRLTVV.

The chain is built from TRBV24-1 and TRBJ2-7; the D gene is possibly TRBD2 (6 bases). V was pared by 3 bases and J by 7 bases, with 6 bases between. The CDR3 spans 11 residues. The V gene's germline CDR1 is KGHDR and CDR2 SFDVKD. The CDR3: CATSDREEQYF. The CDR3 bases are TGTGCCACCAGTGATCGGGAGGAGCAGTACTTC.

Comments on this clone: The junction differs from germline at one of its ends, possibly a read error. This sequence joins TRBV9 and TRBJ2-1; the match to TRBD2 covers 9 bases. The germline V gene encodes CDR1 SGDLS and CDR2 YYNGEE. This CDR3 has 17 residues. DNA of the CDR3: TGTGCCAGCAGCACCCCCAGGGGAGCCGGGACTAGCAATCAGCAGTTCTTC. This translates into CASSTPRGAGTSNQQFF.

The chain uses TRBV18 and TRBJ1-2; 9 bases align to TRBD1. Germline V lookup: CDR1 KGHSH, CDR2 LQKENI. V lost 1 base to trimming and J lost 3 bases; unmatched junction nucleotides: 0. This CDR3 is built from 14 residues. CDR3 coding DNA: TGTGCCAGCTCACCACGGGACAGGGACTATGGCTACACCTTC. Translating gives CASSPRDRDYGYTF.

The V gene is TRBV12-3 or TRBV12-4, the J gene TRBJ2-7; 8 bases align to TRBD1. V dropped 6 bases and J dropped 13; count of bases not matched to a gene: 8. The CDR3 runs 11 residues. This CDR3 is CASSHRDRLYF. DNA of the CDR3: TGTGCCAGCAGCCACCGGGACAGGCTATACTTC.

The chain couples TRBV19 to TRBJ1-2, with TRBD1 identical over 7 bases. Germline loops: CDR1 LNHDA, CDR2 SQIVND (reference sequence). The CDR3 loop spans 15 amino acids. Trimming removed 5 bases from V and 4 bases from J; junction bases left unmatched: 10. The CDR3 sequence: CASSLTGTESYGYTF. CDR3 DNA sequence: TGTGCCAGTAGTTTGACCGGGACAGAGAGCTATGGCTACACCTTC.

The V and J genes are TRBV24-1 and TRBJ2-3; D is possibly TRBD1 or TRBD2 (5 bases each). The CDR3 is 15 residues long. Germline CDR1 KGHDR, CDR2 SFDVKD. Trimming stripped 7 bases from V and 6 bases from J, with 19 bases between. For the CDR3, the DNA is TGTGCCACCAGGCCCTCCACCGGGGCCGGGGATACGCAGTATTTT. Protein product: CATRPSTGAGDTQYF.

The chain couples TRBV6-5 to TRBJ2-3, with 11 bases matching TRBD2. Trimming took 4 bases from V and 2 from J; bases not matched to a gene: 5. CDR1 and CDR2 (germline): MNHEY, SVGAGI. The length of the CDR3 is 16 residues. The CDR3 coding sequence is TGTGCCAGCAGTTGGCTAGCGGGGGGCCCCACAGATACGCAGTATTTT. Protein sequence: CASSWLAGGPTDTQYF.

J is TRBJ2-7 and V is TRBV5-4; D may be TRBD2 (7 bases). Germline-derived CDR1 and CDR2 are SGHNT and YYREEE (reference sequence). The germline V and J ends were trimmed by 0 bases and 2 bases, with 15 bases remaining between them. This CDR3 contains 16 residues. In DNA form, the CDR3 reads TGTGCCAGCAGCTTGGGAGGGGGGGGACCTGCCTACGAGCAGTACTTC. It codes for CASSLGGGGPAYEQYF. The whole variable domain, remainder taken from reference TRBV5-4 and TRBJ2-7, is ETGVTQSPTHLIKTRGQQVTLRCSSQSGHNTVSWYQQALGQGPQFIFQYYREEENGRGNFPPRFSGLQFPNYSSELNVNALELDDSALYLCASSLGGGGPAYEQYFGPGTRLTVT.

The rearrangement links TRBV7-2 to TRBJ1-5; D call uncertain. Germline loops: CDR1 SGHTA, CDR2 FQGNSA. The CDR3 spans 14 residues. Deletions cut 0 bases from V and 4 bases from J, with 7 bases between. The CDR3 region has the DNA TGTGCCAGCAGCTTAGCAGGGCTTAATCAGCCCCAGCATTTT. Translation: CASSLAGLNQPQHF. The full variable domain, its missing parts supplied by reference TRBV7-2 and TRBJ1-5, is GAGVSQSPSNKVTEKGKDVELRCDPISGHTALYWYRQSLGQGLEFLIYFQGNSAPDKSGLPSDRFSAERTGGSVSTLTIQRTQQEDSAVYLCASSLAGLNQPQHFGDGTRLSIL.

The V call is TRBV21-1, the J call TRBJ1-2. TRBV21-1 is a listed pseudogene. The CDR3 is 15 amino acids. In DNA form, the CDR3 reads TGTGCCAGCAGCAAAGTGCGAAAACCCTACTATGGCTACACCTTC. As protein: CASSKVRKPYYGYTF.

The chain uses TRBV19 and TRBJ1-2; D gene ambiguous. V dropped 6 bases and J dropped 3 bases, with 14 bases sitting between them. Per germline, CDR1 LNHDA and CDR2 SQIVND (reference sequence). CDR3 length: 14 residues. CDR3 sequence reads: CASSWEHTYYGYTF. CDR3 coding DNA: TGTGCCAGTAGCTGGGAGCACACGTACTATGGCTACACCTTC.

V usage is TRBV7-9 and J usage is TRBJ1-5; 10 nucleotides line up with TRBD1. Germline trimming cut 5 bases from V and 6 bases from J; bases unmatched to any gene: 4. CDR1 SEHNR and CDR2 FQNEAQ come from the germline V gene (reference sequence). The CDR3 totals 14 residues. CDR3 coding DNA: TGTGCCAGCAGCCCGACAGGGGGCGGTCAGCCCCAGCATTTT. This translates into CASSPTGGGQPQHF.

The genes are TRBV9 and TRBJ1-2; 8 nucleotides agree with TRBD1. Germline CDR1 is SGDLS and CDR2 is YYNGEE. The junction had 7 bases not matched to a gene; V was cut back by 0 bases and J by 6 bases. The CDR3 has 15 residues. The CDR3 sequence is CASSVATGQGDGYTF. The CDR3 DNA reads as TGTGCCAGCAGCGTAGCTACCGGACAGGGTGATGGCTACACCTTC.

V gene TRBV7-8 combines with J gene TRBJ1-6; D remains unclear. The V gene lost 4 bases and the J gene lost 5 bases, with 21 bases spanning the gap. CDR1 and CDR2 (germline): SGHVS, FQNEAQ. The CDR3 covers 18 residues. The CDR3 region is CASSSTGIRRLDNSPLHF. In DNA, the CDR3 is TGTGCCAGCAGCTCCACGGGGATCAGAAGGTTAGATAATTCACCCCTCCACTTT.

The chain carries TRBV5-1 and TRBJ1-4; D perhaps matches TRBD1 (5 bases). The CDR3 consists of 14 residues. CDR1 is SGHRS and CDR2 is YFSETQ in the germline V gene. The germline V and J ends were trimmed by 3 bases and 10 bases, with 16 bases remaining between them. The CDR3 region is CASSSPGPLVKLFF. In DNA, the CDR3 is TGCGCCAGCAGCTCCCCGGGACCCTTGGTAAAACTGTTTTTT.

The CDR3: CSVGRQFTGELFF. The CDR3 coding sequence is TGCAGCGTTGGGAGACAGTTCACCGGGGAGCTGTTTTTT. The chain is built from TRBV29-1 and TRBJ2-2, with D perhaps matching TRBD1 (5 bases). This CDR3 is 13 amino acids long. Trimming removed 4 bases at V and 4 bases at J, with 10 bases between. Germline lookup yields CDR1 SQVTM and CDR2 ANQGSEA.

The chain links TRBV2 to TRBJ1-5, with D unclear. CDR1 and CDR2 from the germline V gene are SNHLY and FYNNEI. This CDR3 region has 16 residues. Trimming took off 2 bases at V and 3 bases at J, with 14 bases between the two ends. CDR3 sequence reads: CASSELRLKANQPQHF. As DNA, the CDR3 is TGTGCCAGCAGTGAACTTCGCCTTAAAGCCAATCAGCCCCAGCATTTT.

This clone was counted a single time. The chain couples TRBV18 to TRBJ1-2; possibly TRBD1 for D (5 bases). Germline V CDR1 and CDR2: KGHSH, LQKENI. V gave up 5 bases and J gave up 3 bases, with 16 bases separating them. The CDR3 spans 15 residues. Written as DNA, the CDR3 is TGTGCCAGCTCATCCGAAAGCGGGGGAGACTATGGCTACACCTTC. Translating it yields CASSSESGGDYGYTF.

V gene TRBV15 combines with J gene TRBJ1-4; 7 nucleotides agree with TRBD1. With 5 bases clipped from V and 7 bases from J, the junction kept 4 bases outside the gene matches. The CDR3 contains 13 residues. Germline V lookup: CDR1 LNHNV, CDR2 YYDKDF (reference sequence). CDR3 nucleotides: TGTGCCACCAGCGACAGGGCAAGTGAAAAACTGTTTTTT. Encoded protein: CATSDRASEKLFF.

This chain links TRBV28 with TRBJ1-6; 10 positions agree with TRBD1. Unmatched junction bases numbered 3, after V lost 5 bases and J lost 5 bases. The V gene's germline CDR1 is MDHEN and CDR2 SYDVKM. This CDR3 is 15 amino acids long. Here the CDR3 reads CASSQTGGNNSPLHF. CDR3 nucleotide sequence: TGTGCCAGCAGTCAGACAGGGGGCAATAATTCACCCCTCCACTTT.